What follows are 18 T cell receptor beta chains derived from one specimen sequenced in a study of blood T cell repertoires in COVID-19. The protocol was immunoSEQ multiplex PCR, while the TCRdb copy is restricted to in-frame clones and leaves out a portion. The profile shows some 220,000 clones, roughly 84% of them singletons. Source material: peripheral blood. Source of these receptors: a woman of 80 years or more with active or convalescent COVID-19.

J is TRBJ2-3 and V is TRBV9; possibly TRBD2 for D (6 bases). Germline V gene sequence: CDR1 SGDLS, CDR2 YYNGEE. The CDR3 contains 14 residues. V was clipped by 3 bases and J by 0 bases, with 8 bases between them. The CDR3 sequence is CASSAEGSTDTQYF. CDR3 bases: TGTGCCAGCAGCGCGGAGGGAAGCACAGATACGCAGTATTTT.

This chain connects TRBV6-5 to TRBJ2-5; D unresolved. V lost 5 bases and J lost 1, with 8 bases in between. Germline V gives CDR1 MNHEY, CDR2 SVGAGI. There are 13 residues in the CDR3. CDR3 DNA sequence: TGTGCCAGCAGTCCGCAGGTCCAAGAGACCCAGTACTTC. Its protein is CASSPQVQETQYF.

CDR3: CASSPTSAGGSPLHF. The CDR3 DNA reads TGTGCCAGCAGTCCAACGTCCGCCGGGGGGTCACCCCTCCACTTT. The V and J genes are TRBV27 and TRBJ1-6, with D maybe TRBD1 (5 bases). V shed 5 bases and J shed 10 bases, with 18 bases lying between them. Germline CDR1 is MNHEY and CDR2 is SMNVEV (reference sequence). The CDR3 has 15 residues.

This chain connects TRBV11-3 to TRBJ1-4; 7 nucleotides align to TRBD1. Unmatched junction bases numbered 2, after V lost 4 bases and J lost 3 bases. The germline gives CDR1 SGHNT, CDR2 YENEEA. There are 14 residues in the CDR3. In nucleotides, the CDR3 is TGTGCCAGCAGCTACAGGGGTTCTAATGAAAAACTGTTTTTT. Amino acid sequence: CASSYRGSNEKLFF.

The V call is TRBV19, the J call TRBJ2-1; 7 bases align to TRBD2. The CDR3 has 15 amino acids. Germline V gene data show CDR1 as LNHDA and CDR2 as SQIVND (reference sequence). The V gene end was trimmed by 7 bases and the J gene end by 2 bases; junction bases not matched to a gene: 8. The CDR3 loop reads CASTLAVSPYNEQFF. The CDR3 nucleotides are TGTGCCAGTACCCTAGCGGTCTCTCCCTACAATGAGCAGTTCTTC. Variable domain in full (rest from reference TRBV19 and TRBJ2-1): DGGITQSPKYLFRKEGQNVTLSCEQNLNHDAMYWYRQDPGQGLRLIYYSQIVNDFQKGDIAEGYSVSREKKESFPLTVTSAQKNPTAFYLCASTLAVSPYNEQFFGPGTRLTVL.

The chain recombines TRBV6-6 with TRBJ2-7, with 7 positions matching TRBD2. The CDR3 loop spans 15 amino acids. Germline trimming cut 6 bases from V and 0 bases from J; bases unmatched to any gene: 8. CDR1 and CDR2 from the germline V gene are MNHNY and SVGAGI (reference sequence). The CDR3 here is CASRLTSAPSYEQYF. CDR3 in DNA: TGTGCCAGCAGACTCACTAGCGCTCCCTCCTACGAGCAGTACTTC.

This sequence joins TRBV5-1 and TRBJ1-5; the D gene is possibly TRBD1 (5 bases). Trimming took 2 bases from V and 7 from J, leaving 7 bases between them. The CDR3 covers 12 residues. The V gene's germline CDR1 is SGHRS and CDR2 YFSETQ. CDR3 sequence reads: CASSLRGQPQHF. CDR3 bases: TGCGCCAGCAGCTTAAGGGGACAGCCCCAGCATTTT.

J is TRBJ1-1 and V is TRBV30, with 7 bases fitting TRBD1. Germline CDR1 is GTSNPN and CDR2 is SVGIG (reference sequence). The length of the CDR3 is 11 residues. The V segment lost 5 bases and the J segment 12 bases; nucleotides outside the gene matches: 9. The CDR3 spells CAWWRTGRSFF. Written as DNA, the CDR3 is TGTGCCTGGTGGCGGACAGGCCGATCTTTCTTT.

The V call is TRBV6-6, the J call TRBJ2-1; 13 bases agree with TRBD2. V lost 6 bases to trimming and J lost 0 bases; unmatched junction nucleotides: 17. Germline CDR1 reads MNHNY; CDR2 reads SVGAGI (reference sequence). The CDR3 has 21 residues. The CDR3 sequence: CASSRPALGLAGASSYNEQFF. The DNA of the CDR3 is TGTGCCAGCAGCCGCCCCGCACTCGGACTAGCGGGGGCAAGCTCCTACAATGAGCAGTTCTTC.

The rearrangement links TRBV19 to TRBJ1-2; D ambiguous. The ends were cut back, 6 bases at V and 3 bases at J, with 11 bases in the middle. Germline V CDR1 and CDR2: LNHDA, SQIVND (reference sequence). This CDR3 has 13 residues. CDR3 amino acids: CASRTGSHYGYTF. CDR3 DNA sequence: TGTGCCAGTAGAACCGGGTCCCACTATGGCTACACCTTC.

This CDR3 reads CASSVRQGAADTQYF. In DNA, the CDR3 is TGTGCCAGCAGTGTTCGGCAGGGGGCCGCAGATACGCAGTATTTT. The rearrangement uses TRBV2 and TRBJ2-3, with 8 bases lining up with TRBD1. From germline, CDR1 is SNHLY and CDR2 FYNNEI. The trim removed 4 bases at V and 4 bases at J, leaving 7 bases unmatched. The CDR3 contains 15 residues.

V usage is TRBV15 and J usage is TRBJ1-4, with D maybe TRBD1 (6 bases). With 1 base removed from V and 0 bases from J, the gap between germline ends came to 15 bases. This CDR3 has 18 residues. The V gene's germline CDR1 is LNHNV and CDR2 YYDKDF (reference sequence). The CDR3 reads CATSRVVGQPPTNEKLFF. As DNA, the CDR3 is TGTGCCACCAGCAGAGTTGTCGGACAGCCGCCAACTAATGAAAAACTGTTTTTT.

This clone turned up a few times. The V and J genes are TRBV11-3 and TRBJ1-2, with D tentatively TRBD1 (5 bases). This CDR3 comprises 15 residues. V lost 5 bases, J lost 0 bases, and 13 bases lay in between. Germline V gene lookup returns CDR1 SGHNT and CDR2 YENEEA. The CDR3 DNA sequence: TGTGCCAGCAGCCCCGGACATGGATCTAACTATGGCTACACCTTC. Its protein product is CASSPGHGSNYGYTF.

This clone was recorded once. This chain joins TRBV21-1 and TRBJ2-7; no DNA check was done on the table's D call, TRBD2. TRBV21-1 is listed as a pseudogene. The CDR3 consists of 18 residues. CDR3 sequence reads: CASSKKTPWETSLYEQYF. For the CDR3, the DNA is TGTGCCAGCAGCAAAAAAACCCCCTGGGAGACCTCCCTCTACGAGCAGTACTTC.

J is TRBJ2-3 and V is TRBV6-2 or TRBV6-3; 12 nucleotides agree with TRBD2. Germline V gene lookup returns CDR1 MNHEY and CDR2 SVGEGT. V trimming: 5 bases; J trimming: 6 bases; junction bases outside the gene matches: 12. The CDR3 covers 17 residues. The CDR3 protein is CASSPRPGLAGRDTQYF. CDR3 nucleotide sequence: TGTGCCAGCAGTCCCCGTCCCGGACTAGCGGGAAGGGATACGCAGTATTTT.

Note on this clone: One end of the junction fails to match germline, which may point to a read error. The V call is TRBV28, the J call TRBJ1-2; D remains unclear. CDR1 is MDHEN and CDR2 is SYDVKM in the germline V gene. The CDR3 covers 14 residues. The CDR3 DNA sequence: TGTGCCAGCAATTTAAGGGCCGGGAGCTATGGCTACACCTTC. Translating it yields CASNLRAGSYGYTF.

The V gene is TRBV7-2, the J gene TRBJ2-2, with D possibly TRBD1 on 7 matching bases. Trimming shortened V by 6 bases and J by 8 bases, and 16 bases separated the two germline ends. CDR1 and CDR2 (germline): SGHTA, FQGNSA. The CDR3 is 14 residues long. The CDR3 DNA reads as TGTGCCAGCAGGATCAGACAGGGAGGTGGGGAGCTGTTTTTT. It specifies CASRIRQGGGELFF.

V usage is TRBV5-5 and J usage is TRBJ1-6, with 7 bases matching TRBD1. The CDR3 has 15 residues. Per the germline V gene, CDR1 is SGHKS and CDR2 is YYEKEE (reference sequence). V dropped 4 bases and J dropped 8; count of bases not matched to a gene: 9. CDR3 DNA sequence: TGTGCCAGCAGCAGCTCCGGGACAGAATATTCACCCCTCCACTTT. Translating it yields CASSSSGTEYSPLHF. Looking up the rest from reference TRBV5-5 and TRBJ1-6 gives the full variable domain: DAGVTQSPTHLIKTRGQQVTLRCSPISGHKSVSWYQQVLGQGPQFIFQYYEKEERGRGNFPDRFSARQFPNYSSELNVNALLLGDSALYLCASSSSGTEYSPLHFGNGTRLTVT.